The clone carrying this TCR beta chain has only a few counts. Its specificity is unknown. The data were taken from a study of radiotherapy plus CTLA-4 blockade in lung cancer. Study-wide background: Among all patients, around 18% showed objective responses, while roughly 34% had disease control.

Whole-study results and caveats: Clones derived from tumor TCRs expanded in blood after radiotherapy plus ipilimumab. Per reports, early blood T cell clone dynamics, plus interferon-beta, forecast response most strongly.

Focal radiation was given together with CTLA-4 blockade (ipilimumab) to patients with chemo-refractory metastatic non-small-cell lung cancer. Germline V lookup: CDR1 LGHNA, CDR2 YSLEER. The CDR3 has 16 residues. V shed 4 bases and J shed 4 bases, with 17 bases lying between them. Only in-frame clones appear in the TCRdb table, and some are missing; sequencing was by immunoSEQ multiplex PCR. The sample yields around 110,000 clones, approximately 81% seen once. The chain is built from TRBV4-3 and TRBJ2-1, with D perhaps TRBD1 (7 bases). The source is a human donor with non-small cell lung cancer that progressed on radiotherapy plus ipilimumab. Some clones in this sample may be carry-over from other donors' samples. Sequencing was performed on peripheral blood, taken from a patient treated with radiotherapy plus ipilimumab. The CDR3 loop is CASSPRRRGPYNEQFF. Written as DNA, the CDR3 is TGCGCCAGCAGCCCTCGTAGGAGGGGGCCATACAATGAGCAGTTCTTC.